This note documents a single TCR beta chain sequence. A read error may produce the germline difference seen at one junction end. The sample originates from a study of blood T cell repertoires in COVID-19. Recovered status applied to Cohort 3 donors who had two consecutive negative PCRs. It also applied to those with clearance or with symptom resolution. Some clones are missing from TCRdb's copy, which holds only in-frame ones; the method was immunoSEQ multiplex PCR. The sample has approximately 170,000 clones, approximately 89% seen once. The CDR3 has 14 amino acids. Germline values: CDR1 MNHEY, CDR2 SVGAGI.

The V call is TRBV6-5, the J call TRBJ2-7; a weak D match, TRBD2 (5 bases). This TCR was recovered from a woman aged 18-35 years who had recovered from COVID-19. The material sequenced was PBMCs or T cells enriched from blood (not recorded which). This chain's CDR3 is CASSYSRGVGEQYF. Written as DNA, the CDR3 is TGTGCCAGCAGCTACTCACGGGGAGTGGGCGAGCAGTACTTC.